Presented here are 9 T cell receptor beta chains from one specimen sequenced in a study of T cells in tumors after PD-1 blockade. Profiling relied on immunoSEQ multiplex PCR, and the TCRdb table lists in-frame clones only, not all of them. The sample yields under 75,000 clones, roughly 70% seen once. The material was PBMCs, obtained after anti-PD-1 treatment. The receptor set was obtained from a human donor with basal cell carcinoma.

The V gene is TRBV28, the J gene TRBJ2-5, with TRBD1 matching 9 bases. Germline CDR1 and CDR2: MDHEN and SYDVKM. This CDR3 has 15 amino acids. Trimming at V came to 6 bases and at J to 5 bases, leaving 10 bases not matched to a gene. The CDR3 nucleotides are TGTGCCAGCAGGGCGGCATGGGACAGGGCCGAGACCCAGTACTTC. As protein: CASRAAWDRAETQYF.

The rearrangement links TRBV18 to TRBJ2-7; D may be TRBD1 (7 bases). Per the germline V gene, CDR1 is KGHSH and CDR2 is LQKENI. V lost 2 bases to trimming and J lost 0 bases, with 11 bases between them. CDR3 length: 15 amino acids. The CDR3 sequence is CASSPSGGSSYEQYF. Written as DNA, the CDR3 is TGTGCCAGCTCACCATCAGGGGGGAGCTCCTACGAGCAGTACTTC.

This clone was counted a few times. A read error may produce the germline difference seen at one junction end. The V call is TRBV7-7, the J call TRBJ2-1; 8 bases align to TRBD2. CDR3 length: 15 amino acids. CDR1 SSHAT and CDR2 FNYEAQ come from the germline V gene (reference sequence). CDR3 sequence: CASSPRLAGFNEQFF. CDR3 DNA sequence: TGTGCTAGCAGCCCCCGGCTAGCGGGTTTCAATGAGCAGTTCTTC.

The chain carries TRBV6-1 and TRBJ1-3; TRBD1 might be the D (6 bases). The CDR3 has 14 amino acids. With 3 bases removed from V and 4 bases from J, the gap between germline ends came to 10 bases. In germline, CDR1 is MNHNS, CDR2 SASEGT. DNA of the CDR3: TGTGCCAGCAGTGACCTCAGGGGAGGAAACACCATATATTTT. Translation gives CASSDLRGGNTIYF.

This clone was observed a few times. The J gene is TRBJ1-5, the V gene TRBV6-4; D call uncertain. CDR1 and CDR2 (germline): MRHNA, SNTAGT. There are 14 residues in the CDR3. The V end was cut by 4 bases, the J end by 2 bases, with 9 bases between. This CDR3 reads CASSVEEGNQPQHF. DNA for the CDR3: TGTGCCAGCAGTGTAGAAGAAGGCAATCAGCCCCAGCATTTT.

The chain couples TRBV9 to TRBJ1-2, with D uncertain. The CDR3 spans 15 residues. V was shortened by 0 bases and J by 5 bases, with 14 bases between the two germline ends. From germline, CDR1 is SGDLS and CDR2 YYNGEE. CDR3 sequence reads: CASSVGSVAVYGYTF. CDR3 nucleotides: TGTGCCAGCAGCGTAGGGAGCGTGGCAGTGTATGGCTACACCTTC.

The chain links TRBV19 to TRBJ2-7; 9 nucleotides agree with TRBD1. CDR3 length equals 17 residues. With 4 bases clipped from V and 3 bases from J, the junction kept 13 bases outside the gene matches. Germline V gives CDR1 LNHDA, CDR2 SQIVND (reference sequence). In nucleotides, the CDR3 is TGTGCCAGTAGTACGACAATCCGGGACAGGGCCCTCTACGAGCAGTACTTC. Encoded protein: CASSTTIRDRALYEQYF.

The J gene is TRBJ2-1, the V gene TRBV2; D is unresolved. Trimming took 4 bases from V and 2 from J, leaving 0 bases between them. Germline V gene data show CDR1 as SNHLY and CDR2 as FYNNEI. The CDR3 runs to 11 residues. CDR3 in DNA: TGTGCCAGCAGTGCCTACAATGAGCAGTTCTTC. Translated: CASSAYNEQFF.

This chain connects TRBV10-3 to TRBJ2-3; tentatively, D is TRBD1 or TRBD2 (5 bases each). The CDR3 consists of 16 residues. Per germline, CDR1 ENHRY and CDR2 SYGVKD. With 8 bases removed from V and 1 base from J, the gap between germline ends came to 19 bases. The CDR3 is CAIEGSDGRGTDTQYF. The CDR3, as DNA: TGTGCCATCGAGGGGTCGGATGGAAGGGGCACAGATACGCAGTATTTT.